This TCR beta chain was retrieved from a study of regulatory T cells in long-lasting Graves disease. General observations from the study: Owing to a sample size that was small, accuracy may have been reduced.

There are many counts of this clonotype. What it binds is unknown. This CDR3 is built from 17 residues. V dropped 4 bases and J dropped 0; count of bases not matched to a gene: 11. Germline-derived CDR1 and CDR2 are MGHRA and YSYEKL. CDR3 regions were amplified by Arm-PCR using iRepertoire HTBI primers to build TCR beta libraries. TCRdb re-called the multiplex PCR reads through MiXCR, storing one row per CDR3 protein. Of around 460,000 distinct CDR3 sequences detected, 13% to 15% appear once; the ten largest clones hold approximately 19%. As to time point: newly diagnosed GD, antithyroid drugs for less than 3 months. Researchers made the TCR library from RNA that was extracted from PBMCs. The same sample was also used in a study of T cells in Graves' hyperthyroidism and ophthalmopathy. From that paper: Ophthalmopathy prediction by the model preceded onset by a median roughly 6 months.

This TCR came from a woman aged 50 to 65 with Graves disease. The material sequenced was peripheral blood mononuclear cells (PBMCs), taken at new diagnosis, from a patient treated with antithyroid drugs. The V and J genes are TRBV4-1 and TRBJ1-1, with 7 bases fitting TRBD1. For the CDR3, the DNA is TGCGCCAGCAGCCCGACGACAGGGTCCTCCCTGAACACTGAAGCTTTCTTT. This encodes CASSPTTGSSLNTEAFF.